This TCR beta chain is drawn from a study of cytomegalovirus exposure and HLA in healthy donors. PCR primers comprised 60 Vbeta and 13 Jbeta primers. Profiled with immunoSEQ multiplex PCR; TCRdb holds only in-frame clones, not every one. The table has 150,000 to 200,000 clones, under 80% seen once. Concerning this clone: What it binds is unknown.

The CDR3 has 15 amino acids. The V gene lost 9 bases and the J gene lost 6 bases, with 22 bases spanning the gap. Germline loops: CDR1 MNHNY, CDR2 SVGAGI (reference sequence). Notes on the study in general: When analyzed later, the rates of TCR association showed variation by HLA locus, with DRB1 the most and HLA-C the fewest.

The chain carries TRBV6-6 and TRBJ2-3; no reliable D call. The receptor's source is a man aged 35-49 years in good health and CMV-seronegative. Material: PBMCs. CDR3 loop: CASKAAQKPQDTQYF. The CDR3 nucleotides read TGTGCCAGTAAAGCAGCCCAGAAACCACAGGATACGCAGTATTTT.